This TCR beta chain comes out of a study of blood T cell repertoires in COVID-19. Study overall: Samples of COVID-19 (acute and convalescent) were obtained from the United States, Italy and Spain. In each case, the material was cDNA or gDNA derived from T cells, B-cell-depleted T cells, or PBMCs.

Original processing methods: Quantification of nucleated cells was approximated via reference gene primer amplification. Repertoires were generated with immunoSEQ multiplex PCR, while TCRdb's copy carries only in-frame clones and drops some. V, J and clone size are taken as reported in that table, and D and trimming were inferred from the DNA itself. Here the sample spans 180,000 or so clones, around four fifths being singletons. The CDR3 runs 14 residues. Trimming cost V 3 bases and J 4 bases; bases outside gene matches: 6. Germline V lookup: CDR1 SGHRS, CDR2 YFSETQ. The receptor was isolated from a man aged 40-49 years who had recovered from COVID-19. The rearrangement links TRBV5-1 to TRBJ2-7; 8 bases match TRBD1. The sample consisted of peripheral blood. CDR3 in amino acids: CASSWDRSSYEQYF. The CDR3 region has the DNA TGCGCCAGCAGCTGGGACAGGAGTAGTTACGAGCAGTACTTC.